Presented here are 21 T cell receptor beta chains from one specimen sequenced in a study of CD8 T cells in Susac syndrome. RNA was extracted with the RNeasy kit, and a quantity of about 0.45 to 1 ug was reverse transcribed using random hexamers. TCRdb re-derived calls from the immunoSEQ multiplex PCR reads in MiXCR, one entry per CDR3 protein. The data show around 280,000 distinct CDR3 sequences, with roughly 94% seen just once and roughly 0.059% held by the top ten. Sequenced sample: CD4+ T cells from PBMCs. These receptors all stem from a human donor with multiple sclerosis.

This clonotype was detected only once. This chain connects TRBV20-1 to TRBJ1-2; D unresolved. Trimming took 3 bases from V and 5 from J, leaving 13 bases between them. Germline V lookup: CDR1 DFQATT, CDR2 SNEGSKA (reference sequence). This CDR3 is built from 13 residues. The CDR3 region has the DNA TGCAGTGCTAGTGGCGGTTTTGGGTATGGCTACACCTTC. It specifies CSASGGFGYGYTF.

This rearrangement joins TRBV3-1 to TRBJ1-5; a possible D gene is TRBD1 (5 bases). The ends were cut back, 1 base at V and 3 bases at J, with 19 bases in the middle. The V gene's germline CDR1 is LGHDT and CDR2 YNNKEL (reference sequence). The CDR3 spans 18 residues. CDR3 sequence (DNA): TGTGCCAGCAGCCAAGCTCGGGACGGGGGAAGGGTCAATCAGCCCCAGCATTTT. Its translation is CASSQARDGGRVNQPQHF.

The rearrangement joins TRBV18 to TRBJ2-6; TRBD1 agrees at 7 bases. This CDR3 is built from 17 residues. Germline V gene lookup returns CDR1 KGHSH and CDR2 LQKENI. The V gene end was trimmed by 4 bases and the J gene end by 2 bases; junction bases not matched to a gene: 8. The CDR3 loop reads CASSQRQGRTGANVLTF. The CDR3 DNA is TGTGCCAGCTCACAAAGACAGGGAAGAACTGGGGCCAACGTCCTGACTTTC.

This chain connects TRBV12-3 or TRBV12-4 to TRBJ1-1; no definite D call. V gave up 2 bases and J gave up 5 bases, with 12 bases separating them. The CDR3 is 14 amino acids. CDR3 region: CASSLNSGRTEAFF. The DNA of the CDR3 is TGTGCCAGCAGTTTAAATTCGGGAAGGACTGAAGCTTTCTTT.

This chain links TRBV5-1 with TRBJ2-1, with 12 bases identical to TRBD2. Per the germline V gene, CDR1 is SGHRS and CDR2 is YFSETQ. Unmatched junction bases numbered 14, after V lost 2 bases and J lost 5 bases. The CDR3 has 19 residues. CDR3 residues: CASSFPGLAGRGAHNEQFF. The CDR3 bases are TGCGCCAGCAGCTTCCCGGGACTAGCGGGCCGGGGGGCCCACAATGAGCAGTTCTTC.

The V gene is TRBV2, the J gene TRBJ1-5, with unresolved D. The CDR3 is made up of 12 amino acids. From germline, CDR1 is SNHLY and CDR2 FYNNEI. V was trimmed by 1 base and J by 7 bases, leaving 5 bases between them. The CDR3 nucleotides are TGTGCCAGCAGTGAAGTTCTCCAGCCCCAGCATTTT. This gives the protein CASSEVLQPQHF.

The chain links TRBV6-2 or TRBV6-3 to TRBJ1-1; D gene unclear. CDR1 is MNHEY and CDR2 is SVGEGT in the germline V gene. The CDR3 spans 12 residues. V was cut by 3 bases and J by 10 bases, with 12 bases left in between. The CDR3 protein is CASSYTELGAFF. Written as DNA, the CDR3 is TGTGCCAGCAGTTATACCGAGCTCGGAGCTTTCTTT.

This chain uses TRBV30 with TRBJ1-1, with 7 nucleotides matching TRBD1. Germline-derived CDR1 and CDR2 are GTSNPN and SVGIG (reference sequence). The CDR3 runs 16 residues. The V segment lost 2 bases and the J segment 0 bases; nucleotides outside the gene matches: 9. The CDR3 here is CAWSRRGARMNTEAFF. The CDR3 DNA is TGTGCCTGGAGTCGCAGGGGGGCACGGATGAACACTGAAGCTTTCTTT.

The chain links TRBV19 to TRBJ1-2; no firm D call. V gave up 6 bases and J gave up 0 bases, with 20 bases separating them. Germline CDR1 LNHDA, CDR2 SQIVND (reference sequence). The CDR3 is made up of 17 amino acids. CDR3 sequence: CASSSLAGPGANYGYTF. Written as DNA, the CDR3 is TGTGCCAGTAGCTCCCTAGCCGGACCGGGAGCTAACTATGGCTACACCTTC.

The rearrangement joins TRBV24-1 to TRBJ2-1, with 8 bases fitting TRBD2. V lost 5 bases to trimming and J lost 12 bases; unmatched junction nucleotides: 14. There are 15 residues in the CDR3. CDR1 is KGHDR and CDR2 is SFDVKD in the germline V gene. The CDR3 DNA is TGTGCCACCAGTGTTGGGGGAAGGACTAGCCTTGCGCAGTTCTTC. Its protein is CATSVGGRTSLAQFF.

The rearrangement links TRBV7-2 to TRBJ2-3, with 8 nucleotides matching TRBD1. J gave up 2 bases and V 5 bases, and 6 bases lay outside the gene matches. In germline, CDR1 is SGHTA, CDR2 FQGNSA. The CDR3 is 15 amino acids. The CDR3 DNA follows: TGTGCCAGCAGCCCCGGACAGGGCTACACAGATACGCAGTATTTT. Translating it yields CASSPGQGYTDTQYF.

As regards this clonotype: A read error may account for a junction end that differs from germline. The chain uses TRBV5-4 and TRBJ2-5, with unresolved D. The length of the CDR3 is 12 residues. Germline assignment: CDR1 SGHNT and CDR2 YYREEE (reference sequence). In DNA form, the CDR3 reads TGTGCCAGCAGTCGGGCAACGGAGACCCAGTGCTTC. This translates into CASSRATETQCF.

This rearrangement joins TRBV20-1 to TRBJ1-5, with D perhaps TRBD1 (6 bases). Germline CDR1 and CDR2: DFQATT and SNEGSKA (reference sequence). The CDR3 is made up of 13 amino acids. Trimming shortened V by 4 bases and J by 0 bases, and 7 bases separated the two germline ends. The CDR3 DNA is TGCAGTGCTAAGGGGGATAGCAATCAGCCCCAGCATTTT. Translated: CSAKGDSNQPQHF.

This chain links TRBV6-2 or TRBV6-3 with TRBJ2-1; D is possibly TRBD1 (7 bases). In germline, CDR1 is MNHEY, CDR2 SVGEGT. The V end lost 3 bases, the J end lost 9 bases, and 15 bases lay between the germline ends. This CDR3 region has 14 residues. CDR3 nucleotides: TGTGCCAGCAGTTATTTGGAGGGGGCACGTGAGCAGTTCTTC. Protein: CASSYLEGAREQFF.

V and J are TRBV6-5 and TRBJ1-4; no clear D. V lost 6 bases and J lost 0, with 11 bases in between. This CDR3 comprises 15 residues. The V gene's germline CDR1 is MNHEY and CDR2 SVGAGI. The CDR3 region is CASRGGPATNEKLFF. CDR3 nucleotides: TGTGCCAGCAGGGGAGGGCCCGCAACTAATGAAAAACTGTTTTTT.

This chain uses TRBV5-4 with TRBJ2-7; tentatively, D is TRBD1 or TRBD2 (6 bases each). V was cut by 0 bases and J by 2 bases, with 12 bases left in between. Germline loops: CDR1 SGHNT, CDR2 YYREEE (reference sequence). CDR3 length equals 15 residues. The CDR3 sequence: CASSLDPGATYEQYF. The CDR3, as DNA: TGTGCCAGCAGCTTGGACCCGGGGGCGACCTACGAGCAGTACTTC.

This clonotype showed up just once. This sequence joins TRBV19 and TRBJ1-2; no definite D call. In germline, CDR1 is LNHDA, CDR2 SQIVND (reference sequence). V lost 3 bases and J 7 bases, leaving 9 bases between the germline ends. The CDR3 spans 12 residues. CDR3 in amino acids: CASSIAGSGYTF. CDR3 coding DNA: TGTGCCAGTAGTATTGCCGGGTCTGGCTACACCTTC.

The CDR3 loop is CASRLDGSSNQPQHF. The CDR3 coding sequence is TGTGCCAGCAGGCTCGATGGTTCTAGCAATCAGCCCCAGCATTTT. The chain links TRBV6-2 or TRBV6-3 to TRBJ1-5; D unresolved. The V gene's germline CDR1 is MNHEY and CDR2 SVGEGT. This CDR3 has 15 amino acids. The V and J ends lost 6 bases and 0 bases respectively, with 12 bases between them.

The chain is built from TRBV2 and TRBJ2-5; D gene ambiguous. Per the germline V gene, CDR1 is SNHLY and CDR2 is FYNNEI. The germline V and J ends were trimmed by 3 bases and 4 bases, with 15 bases remaining between them. The CDR3 spans 15 residues. The CDR3 nucleotides are TGTGCCAGCAGTGAGCTAAGGGCTAGTGGAGAGACCCAGTACTTC. It encodes CASSELRASGETQYF.

This clonotype has just one count. The J gene is TRBJ1-3, the V gene TRBV20-1; D might be TRBD1 (6 bases). Trimming left V 7 bases short and J 4 bases short, with 14 bases between. The CDR3 is 13 amino acids. The germline CDR1 and CDR2 sequences are DFQATT and SNEGSKA (reference sequence). Written as DNA, the CDR3 is TGCAGTGTTCTCCGGGACATAGGAAACACCATATATTTT. It specifies CSVLRDIGNTIYF.

This rearrangement joins TRBV7-2 to TRBJ1-2; D might be TRBD1 (5 bases). The germline V gene has CDR1 SGHTA and CDR2 FQGNSA. V was shortened by 3 bases and J by 2 bases, with 16 bases between the two germline ends. There are 16 residues in the CDR3. In DNA, the CDR3 is TGTGCCAGCAGCTTCGGTGGGACGGCGCCCAACTATGGCTACACCTTC. Its translation: CASSFGGTAPNYGYTF.